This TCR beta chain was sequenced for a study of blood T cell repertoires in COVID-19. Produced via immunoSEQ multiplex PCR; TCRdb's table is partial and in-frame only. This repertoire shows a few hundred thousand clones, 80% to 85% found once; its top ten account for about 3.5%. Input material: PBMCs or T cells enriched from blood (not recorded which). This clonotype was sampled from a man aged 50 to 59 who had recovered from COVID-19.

The CDR3 reads CSVVPVAKNIQYF. CDR3 nucleotide sequence: TGCAGCGTTGTTCCTGTGGCCAAAAACATTCAGTACTTC. This chain links TRBV29-1 with TRBJ2-4; D is ambiguous. The germline V gene has CDR1 SQVTM and CDR2 ANQGSEA. The CDR3 totals 13 residues. Trimming removed 4 bases from V and 1 base from J, with 8 bases in between.